This T cell receptor (beta chain) comes out of a study of T cells in Graves' hyperthyroidism and ophthalmopathy. The study, taken as a whole, reports: Ophthalmopathy and stable hyperthyroidism were told apart by a 13 V-J model.

This clonotype was seen many times. Its specificity is not known. Amplified TCR beta CDR3 regions came from RNA transcripts. An initial round of RT-PCR targeting the TCR CDR3 relied on the HTBI primer set. One entry per CDR3 protein, called by TCRdb with MiXCR from the multiplex PCR reads. The data hold roughly 260,000 distinct CDR3 sequences, with about 15% observed a single time. Exclusion criteria comprised uncontrolled infection, other autoimmune disease, pregnancy or lactation. Sequences were obtained from blood. This TCR derives from a woman aged 35 to 49 with Graves' hyperthyroidism that later progressed to Graves' ophthalmopathy.

The CDR3 DNA reads TGTGCCAGCAGACCGGCGGGAGTCTACGAGCAGTACTTC. This sequence encodes CASRPAGVYEQYF. The chain links TRBV12-3 or TRBV12-4 to TRBJ2-7, with TRBD2 identical over 7 bases. The CDR3 contains 13 residues. V lost 6 bases and J lost 3; bases outside the gene matches: 5.